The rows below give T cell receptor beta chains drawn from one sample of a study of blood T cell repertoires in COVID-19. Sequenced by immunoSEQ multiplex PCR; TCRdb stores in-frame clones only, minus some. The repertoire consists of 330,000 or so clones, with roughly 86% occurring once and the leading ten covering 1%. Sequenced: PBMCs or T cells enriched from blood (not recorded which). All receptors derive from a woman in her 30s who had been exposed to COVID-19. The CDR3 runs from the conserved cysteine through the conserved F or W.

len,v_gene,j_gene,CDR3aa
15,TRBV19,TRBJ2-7,CASSPFRGETYEQYF
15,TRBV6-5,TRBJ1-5,CASRNRALSNQPQHF
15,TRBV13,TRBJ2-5,CASSLKGGFSETQYF
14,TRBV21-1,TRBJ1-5,CASSYNRRPQPQHF
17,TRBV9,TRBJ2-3,CASSPHPTGEVTDTQYF
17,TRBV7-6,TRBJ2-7,CASSLVGGQVSSYEQYF
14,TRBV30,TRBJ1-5,CAWRGTGGEQPQHF
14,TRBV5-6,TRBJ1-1,CASSRIGVTTEAFF
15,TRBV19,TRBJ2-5,CASSVRGGGQETQYF
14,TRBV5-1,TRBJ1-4,CASSQGQGNEKLFF
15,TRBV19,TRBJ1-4,CASSSRTGIYEKLFF
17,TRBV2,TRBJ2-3,CARASSGTSGGTDTQYF
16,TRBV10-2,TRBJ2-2,CASQNLGTVNTGELFF
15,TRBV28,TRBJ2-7,CASSLGGWATYEQYF
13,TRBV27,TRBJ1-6,CASSLTGGSPLHF
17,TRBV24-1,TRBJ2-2,CATSALVVAGGTGELFF
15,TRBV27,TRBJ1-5,CASSFQGRSNQPQHF
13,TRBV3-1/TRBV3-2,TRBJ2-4,CASSQQTGTSACF
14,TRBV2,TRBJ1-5,CASTGQGANQPQHF
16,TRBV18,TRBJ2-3,CASSPPLAGGGDTQYF
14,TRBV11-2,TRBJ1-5,CASSLDSGFQPQHF
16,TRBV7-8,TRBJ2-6,CASSFDRVAGANVLTF
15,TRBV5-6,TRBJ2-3,CASSSGTSNTDTQYF
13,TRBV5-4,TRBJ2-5,CASSFPPEETQYF
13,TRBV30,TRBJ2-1,CAWSALRDNEQFF
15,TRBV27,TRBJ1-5,CASSLSSSANQPQHF
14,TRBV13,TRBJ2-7,CASSLVGSPYEQYF
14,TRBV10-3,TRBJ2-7,CAISETTSDYEQYF
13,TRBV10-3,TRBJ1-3,CAISDVVGNTIYF
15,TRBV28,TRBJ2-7,CASSRDINPPYEQYF
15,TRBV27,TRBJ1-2,CASSSYRDLAYGYTF
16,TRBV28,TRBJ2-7,CASRFPLGTGSYEQYF